The 9 T cell receptor beta chains in this list originate from one sample, sequenced in a study of a mutant IDH1 vaccine in newly diagnosed glioma. This sample's time point: week 47, end of study. The vaccine gave 300 ug of a 20-mer mutant IDH1 peptide subcutaneously per dose. Generated by immunoSEQ multiplex PCR, the TCRdb table keeps only in-frame clones and is missing some. The table has 56,000 or so clones, approximately 80% seen once. Their specific antigens are unknown. The sample in question was PBMCs, obtained from a glioma patient whose treatment included an IDH1 peptide vaccine. These receptors all come from a woman aged 35 to 49 with glioma. Some clones in this sample may be carry-over from other donors' samples.

The V call is TRBV19, the J call TRBJ2-7; 7 bases align to TRBD2. The germline gives CDR1 LNHDA, CDR2 SQIVND (reference sequence). This CDR3 contains 13 residues. Trimming took 8 bases from V and 2 from J; bases not matched to a gene: 6. The CDR3 coding sequence is TGTGCCAGTCGATCGGGAGGAGCCTACGAGCAGTACTTC. It encodes CASRSGGAYEQYF.

This rearrangement joins TRBV4-1 to TRBJ2-5; 9 bases are a match to TRBD2. The CDR3 extends over 16 amino acids. After removal of 3 bases from V and 4 bases from J, the junction contained 9 bases not matched to a gene. The germline V gene has CDR1 MGHRA and CDR2 YSYEKL. The CDR3 DNA reads TGCGCCAGCAGCCATAAGCGCGGCGGGGGGGCAGAGACCCAGTACTTC. Its protein is CASSHKRGGGAETQYF.

This chain joins TRBV6-4 and TRBJ1-2, with 12 bases lining up with TRBD1. Germline CDR1 MRHNA, CDR2 SNTAGT. The CDR3 has 16 residues. V lost 4 bases, J lost 7 bases, and 10 bases stayed unmatched. The CDR3 DNA follows: TGTGCCAGCAGTGGGTCTTCCCGGGACAGGGGGCCTGGCTACACCTTC. Translated: CASSGSSRDRGPGYTF.

This clone has a handful of counts. The chain has TRBV7-2 and TRBJ1-1; 8 nucleotides agree with TRBD1. Looked up from germline, CDR1 is SGHTA and CDR2 is FQGNSA. Trimming at V came to 5 bases and at J to 11 bases, leaving 4 bases not matched to a gene. This CDR3 is built from 11 residues. The CDR3 DNA reads TGTGCCAGCAGCGCCAGGGGGCCTGCTTTCTTT. This sequence encodes CASSARGPAFF.

This chain uses TRBV29-1 with TRBJ2-4; 8 positions match TRBD2. The CDR3 has 12 amino acids. Germline trimming cut 7 bases from V and 4 bases from J; bases unmatched to any gene: 3. The V gene's germline CDR1 is SQVTM and CDR2 ANQGSEA. The CDR3 DNA follows: TGCAGCGGGGCTAGCGGGAAAAACATTCAGTACTTC. It specifies CSGASGKNIQYF.

V gene TRBV7-2 combines with J gene TRBJ1-1, with a possible D match to TRBD1 (6 bases). The germline gives CDR1 SGHTA, CDR2 FQGNSA. Deletions cut 3 bases from V and 4 bases from J, with 15 bases between. CDR3 length: 15 amino acids. CDR3: CASSLKGGVPTEAFF. The CDR3 DNA follows: TGTGCCAGCAGCTTGAAGGGGGGGGTGCCCACTGAAGCTTTCTTT.

The V gene is TRBV6-1, the J gene TRBJ1-3; a weak D match, TRBD1 (6 bases). The V gene's germline CDR1 is MNHNS and CDR2 SASEGT. Trimming took off 1 base at V and 0 bases at J, with 13 bases between the two ends. The CDR3 spans 17 residues. The CDR3 region has the DNA TGTGCCAGCAGTGAAGATGGGCAGGGGTACTCTGGAAACACCATATATTTT. As protein: CASSEDGQGYSGNTIYF.

This clone has just one count. The chain carries TRBV9 and TRBJ2-5, with 14 bases matching TRBD2. The germline CDR1 and CDR2 sequences are SGDLS and YYNGEE. The CDR3 sequence is 15 residues long. The junction had 2 bases not matched to a gene; V was cut back by 3 bases and J by 4 bases. The CDR3 here is CASSAGLAGGETQYF. The DNA of the CDR3 is TGTGCCAGCAGCGCTGGACTAGCGGGGGGAGAGACCCAGTACTTC.

The rearrangement links TRBV29-1 to TRBJ2-2, with D tentatively TRBD2 (6 bases). The germline CDR1 and CDR2 sequences are SQVTM and ANQGSEA. CDR3 length: 14 amino acids. V was trimmed by 4 bases and J by 5 bases, leaving 14 bases between them. Here the CDR3 DNA reads TGCAGCGTTGCTGTCAAGGCGGGGACCGGGGAGCTGTTTTTT. Amino acids: CSVAVKAGTGELFF.